The 30 T cell receptor beta chains reported below all come from one sample, sequenced in a study of cytomegalovirus exposure and HLA in healthy donors. Profiled with immunoSEQ multiplex PCR; TCRdb holds only in-frame clones, not every one. The data contain 200,000 to 250,000 clones, 75% to 95% of them singletons. Sequencing was done on a sample of PBMCs. The receptors were gathered from a woman aged 18-30 years in good health and CMV-seronegative.

This rearrangement joins TRBV2 to TRBJ1-5, with a possible D match to TRBD1 (6 bases). The V end lost 9 bases, the J end lost 3 bases, and 12 bases lay between the germline ends. Per the germline V gene, CDR1 is SNHLY and CDR2 is FYNNEI. This CDR3 has 13 amino acids. The CDR3 here is CASGGQPNQPQHF. As DNA, the CDR3 is TGTGCCAGTGGGGGCCAGCCCAATCAGCCCCAGCATTTT.

The chain recombines TRBV14 with TRBJ1-1; D perhaps matches TRBD1 (6 bases). CDR3 length: 16 amino acids. V lost 1 base and J lost 0, with 12 bases in between. Germline V CDR1 and CDR2: SGHDN, FVKESK. The CDR3 DNA reads as TGTGCCAGCAGCCAAGTGAGACAGGCCATGAACACTGAAGCTTTCTTT. Residues: CASSQVRQAMNTEAFF.

This clone appeared a single time. The chain combines TRBV6-4 with TRBJ2-1, with 8 bases fitting TRBD2. This CDR3 has 16 residues. The V and J ends lost 3 bases and 6 bases, in that order; junction bases with no gene match: 10. Germline CDR1 and CDR2: MRHNA and SNTAGT. For the CDR3, the DNA is TGTGCCAGCAGTGAAGGGACTAGGGATTTACGCAATGAGCAGTTCTTC. Translating gives CASSEGTRDLRNEQFF.

The chain employs TRBV5-1 and TRBJ2-7; 7 nucleotides match TRBD2. The CDR3 runs to 15 residues. The germline V gene has CDR1 SGHRS and CDR2 YFSETQ. Trimming at V came to 3 bases and at J to 3 bases, leaving 9 bases not matched to a gene. This CDR3 reads CASSSLTSVLYEQYF. The CDR3 region has the DNA TGCGCCAGCAGCTCCCTAACTAGCGTCCTCTACGAGCAGTACTTC.

The chain uses TRBV29-1 and TRBJ2-3; D perhaps matches TRBD1 (5 bases). The CDR3 runs 10 residues. Germline values: CDR1 SQVTM, CDR2 ANQGSEA. V was pared by 5 bases and J by 9 bases, with 9 bases between. As DNA, the CDR3 is TGCAGCGTTTGGGCAGGGACGCAGTATTTT. Amino acid sequence: CSVWAGTQYF.

The J gene is TRBJ1-1, the V gene TRBV6-6, with D maybe TRBD1 (5 bases). Trimming left V 2 bases short and J 0 bases short, with 10 bases between. CDR3 length equals 15 residues. The germline V gene encodes CDR1 MNHNY and CDR2 SVGAGI (reference sequence). The CDR3 sequence is CASSYPPTVNTEAFF. The CDR3 nucleotides are TGTGCCAGCAGTTACCCGCCGACAGTGAACACTGAAGCTTTCTTT.

The chain links TRBV6-5 to TRBJ1-1; D gene uncertain. Trimming took 2 bases from V and 5 from J, leaving 9 bases between them. Germline V lookup: CDR1 MNHEY, CDR2 SVGAGI. The CDR3 is 13 amino acids. The CDR3 region is CASSYGGTTEAFF. In DNA form, the CDR3 reads TGTGCCAGCAGTTACGGAGGTACAACTGAAGCTTTCTTT.

This chain links TRBV19 with TRBJ2-1; a weak D match, TRBD2 (6 bases). CDR1 and CDR2 from the germline V gene are LNHDA and SQIVND (reference sequence). V dropped 4 bases and J dropped 8 bases, with 15 bases sitting between them. CDR3 size: 14 residues. This chain's CDR3 is CASSNGLRSDEQFF. The CDR3 coding sequence is TGTGCCAGTAGTAACGGACTACGTTCCGATGAGCAGTTCTTC.

The chain has TRBV27 and TRBJ1-6, with D possibly being TRBD1 (6 bases). Looked up from germline, CDR1 is MNHEY and CDR2 is SMNVEV (reference sequence). The CDR3 is 13 residues long. V gave up 10 bases and J gave up 4 bases, with 11 bases separating them. Written as DNA, the CDR3 is TGTGCCATCCGGACAGCTTATAATTCACCCCTCCACTTT. It specifies CAIRTAYNSPLHF.

This sequence joins TRBV30 and TRBJ2-2; maybe TRBD1 (6 bases). The germline V gene has CDR1 GTSNPN and CDR2 SVGIG (reference sequence). The CDR3 spans 14 residues. V lost 4 bases and J lost 6, with 15 bases in between. CDR3 protein: CAWTTGIGAGELFF. Written as DNA, the CDR3 is TGTGCCTGGACAACAGGGATCGGGGCCGGGGAGCTGTTTTTT.

The rearrangement joins TRBV9 to TRBJ2-1; 9 bases are a match to TRBD1. After removal of 2 bases from V and 10 bases from J, the junction contained 10 bases not matched to a gene. Germline loops: CDR1 SGDLS, CDR2 YYNGEE. This CDR3 contains 15 residues. CDR3 loop: CASSVDRGAFNEQFF. In nucleotides, the CDR3 is TGTGCCAGCAGCGTGGACAGGGGCGCCTTTAACGAGCAGTTCTTC.

The genes are TRBV9 and TRBJ2-1, with 14 nucleotides matching TRBD2. CDR1 is SGDLS, CDR2 YYNGEE, per germline. The CDR3 consists of 17 residues. The J segment lost 8 bases and the V segment lost 0 bases, leaving 7 bases of the junction unmatched. In nucleotides, the CDR3 is TGTGCCAGCAGCGTAGGACTAGCGGGAGGGCCGCTGCATGAGCAGTTCTTC. It specifies CASSVGLAGGPLHEQFF. The full variable domain, completed using reference TRBV9 and TRBJ2-1, is DSGVTQTPKHLITATGQRVTLRCSPRSGDLSVYWYQQSLDQGLQFLIQYYNGEERAKGNILERFSAQQFPDLHSELNLSSLELGDSALYFCASSVGLAGGPLHEQFFGPGTRLTVL.

The chain combines TRBV11-3 with TRBJ2-7, with 7 bases matching TRBD2. The CDR3 covers 14 residues. The V segment lost 3 bases and the J segment 7 bases; nucleotides outside the gene matches: 9. Germline CDR1 reads SGHNT; CDR2 reads YENEEA. CDR3 region: CASSLGAGVEEQYF. CDR3 DNA: TGTGCCAGCAGCTTGGGCGCGGGAGTAGAGGAGCAGTACTTC.

This chain links TRBV11-3 with TRBJ2-1, with 10 positions matching TRBD2. The V gene end was trimmed by 5 bases and the J gene end by 6 bases; junction bases not matched to a gene: 10. Germline-derived CDR1 and CDR2 are SGHNT and YENEEA. The CDR3 runs 16 residues. CDR3 in DNA: TGTGCCAGCAGCCCAGGGGAACTAGCGGGGCTCAATGAGCAGTTCTTC. This gives the protein CASSPGELAGLNEQFF.

V gene TRBV27 combines with J gene TRBJ2-7; 7 bases fit TRBD1. Per the germline V gene, CDR1 is MNHEY and CDR2 is SMNVEV (reference sequence). The ends lost 5 bases at V and 4 bases at J; junction bases unmatched: 5. The CDR3 has 13 amino acids. This CDR3 is CASSTRTGYEQYF. In DNA form, the CDR3 reads TGTGCCAGCAGTACAAGGACAGGTTACGAGCAGTACTTC.

The V and J genes are TRBV6-1 and TRBJ2-3; 8 bases agree with TRBD1. This CDR3 has 15 amino acids. Trimming took 8 bases from V and 5 from J; bases not matched to a gene: 12. The V gene's germline CDR1 is MNHNS and CDR2 SASEGT. CDR3 residues: CASREQGVQGDTQYF. The CDR3 DNA reads TGTGCCAGCCGAGAACAGGGGGTCCAGGGAGATACGCAGTATTTT.

This chain's CDR3 is CASSLFPSGTNYEQYF. The CDR3 nucleotides read TGTGCCAGCAGCCTTTTTCCTAGCGGGACCAACTACGAGCAGTACTTC. The rearrangement links TRBV7-6 to TRBJ2-7, with 9 nucleotides matching TRBD2. The V and J ends lost 5 bases and 3 bases, in that order; junction bases with no gene match: 11. Germline V CDR1 and CDR2: SGHVS, FNYEAQ. The CDR3 extends over 16 amino acids.

This chain joins TRBV12-5 and TRBJ2-2; 8 positions match TRBD1. The CDR3 has 14 residues. Germline V CDR1 and CDR2: LGHNT, FRNRAP. Trimming at V came to 9 bases and at J to 4 bases, leaving 7 bases not matched to a gene. The DNA for the CDR3 is TGTGCTAGCGTACGTACAGGGGGCACCGGGGAGCTGTTTTTT. As protein: CASVRTGGTGELFF.

V usage is TRBV7-9 and J usage is TRBJ2-7; the D gene is possibly TRBD2 (6 bases). The CDR3 totals 15 residues. The V end was cut by 3 bases, the J end by 8 bases, with 20 bases between. In germline, CDR1 is SEHNR, CDR2 FQNEAQ (reference sequence). CDR3 in DNA: TGTGCCAGCAGCTTGGCCGGGACTCCCACCGAGCAGCAGTACTTC. This encodes CASSLAGTPTEQQYF.

The chain is built from TRBV6-5 and TRBJ1-2; possibly TRBD1 for D (6 bases). This CDR3 has 13 amino acids. In germline, CDR1 is MNHEY, CDR2 SVGAGI. V shed 6 bases and J shed 4 bases, with 12 bases lying between them. In DNA, the CDR3 is TGTGCCAGCAGACAGGGCCCCAGCTATGGCTACACCTTC. Amino acids: CASRQGPSYGYTF.

This sequence joins TRBV7-9 and TRBJ1-2; 8 bases line up with TRBD1. V gave up 1 base and J gave up 5 bases; unmatched junction bases: 9. The CDR3 runs to 16 residues. CDR1 and CDR2 from the germline V gene are SEHNR and FQNEAQ (reference sequence). The CDR3 spells CASSLDRTGILYGYTF. CDR3 coding DNA: TGTGCCAGCAGCTTAGACCGGACAGGGATCCTTTATGGCTACACCTTC.

The gene calls are TRBV4-2 and TRBJ1-2; 8 bases are a match to TRBD1. V lost 0 bases and J lost 8; bases outside the gene matches: 14. The CDR3 is 17 amino acids. Germline V lookup: CDR1 LGHNA, CDR2 YNFKEQ. CDR3 protein: CASSQDLLAGGYGGYTF. Here the CDR3 DNA reads TGTGCCAGCAGCCAAGATCTTTTGGCAGGGGGCTACGGGGGCTACACCTTC.

This chain links TRBV23-1 with TRBJ1-2; 8 bases line up with TRBD1. TRBV23-1 is recorded as an ORF, its role being uncertain. The V segment lost 4 bases and the J segment 6 bases; nucleotides outside the gene matches: 1. The CDR3 extends over 12 amino acids. The CDR3 loop reads CASSLTGDGYTF. The CDR3 DNA is TGCGCCAGCAGTCTGACAGGGGATGGCTACACCTTC.

The sample holds a few counts of this clone. V and J are TRBV5-5 and TRBJ1-6, with D maybe TRBD1 (6 bases). Trimming removed 2 bases from V and 6 bases from J, with 15 bases in between. CDR3 length: 16 amino acids. Germline CDR1 and CDR2: SGHKS and YYEKEE (reference sequence). The CDR3 sequence: CASSLEDRIGNSPLHF. In DNA, the CDR3 is TGTGCCAGCAGCTTAGAGGACAGAATCGGTAATTCACCCCTCCACTTT.

J is TRBJ2-3 and V is TRBV5-4, with 7 bases fitting TRBD2. The CDR3 extends over 17 amino acids. Germline trimming cut 4 bases from V and 2 bases from J; bases unmatched to any gene: 13. CDR1 and CDR2 from the germline V gene are SGHNT and YYREEE (reference sequence). CDR3 sequence (DNA): TGTGCCAGCAGCCGGGGGAGGGAACTACCAAACACAGATACGCAGTATTTT. Its protein is CASSRGRELPNTDTQYF.

This clone was observed once. The chain links TRBV6-5 to TRBJ1-5; TRBD1 is a possible D gene (5 bases). Germline CDR1 reads MNHEY; CDR2 reads SVGAGI. CDR3 length: 13 residues. V was pared by 0 bases and J by 6 bases, with 6 bases between. This CDR3 is CASSYSGLQPQHF. The DNA for the CDR3 is TGTGCCAGCAGTTACTCGGGGCTTCAGCCCCAGCATTTT.

The chain combines TRBV4-1 with TRBJ1-4; maybe TRBD1 (6 bases). The germline gives CDR1 MGHRA, CDR2 YSYEKL. This CDR3 region has 16 residues. Trimming shortened V by 1 base and J by 4 bases, and 13 bases separated the two germline ends. The CDR3 nucleotides read TGCGCCAGCAGCCAAGTTTCTAGGGGGAATAATGAAAAACTGTTTTTT. Residues: CASSQVSRGNNEKLFF.

This sequence joins TRBV7-8 and TRBJ2-7; D remains unclear. The CDR3 sequence is 16 residues long. V lost 2 bases, J lost 2 bases, and 16 bases lay in between. Germline loops: CDR1 SGHVS, CDR2 FQNEAQ. Here the CDR3 reads CASSLSPAARAYEQYF. The DNA of the CDR3 is TGTGCCAGCAGCTTATCCCCGGCGGCCCGGGCCTACGAGCAGTACTTC.

The J gene is TRBJ2-7, the V gene TRBV6-5; D is uncertain. Trimming took off 0 bases at V and 6 bases at J, with 12 bases between the two ends. CDR1 and CDR2 from the germline V gene are MNHEY and SVGAGI. This CDR3 is 14 amino acids long. The CDR3 region is CASSYSSRSREQYF. The CDR3 DNA reads TGTGCCAGCAGTTACTCTTCCCGTTCCCGCGAGCAGTACTTC.

This clone showed up just once. The V gene is TRBV7-6, the J gene TRBJ2-7; 7 bases agree with TRBD1. V shed 5 bases, J shed 2 bases, and the junction held 6 bases outside the gene matches. The CDR3 length is 14 residues. CDR1 is SGHVS and CDR2 is FNYEAQ in the germline V gene. The CDR3 nucleotides are TGTGCCAGCAGCATGGGACAGAACCCCTACGAGCAGTACTTC. It translates to CASSMGQNPYEQYF.